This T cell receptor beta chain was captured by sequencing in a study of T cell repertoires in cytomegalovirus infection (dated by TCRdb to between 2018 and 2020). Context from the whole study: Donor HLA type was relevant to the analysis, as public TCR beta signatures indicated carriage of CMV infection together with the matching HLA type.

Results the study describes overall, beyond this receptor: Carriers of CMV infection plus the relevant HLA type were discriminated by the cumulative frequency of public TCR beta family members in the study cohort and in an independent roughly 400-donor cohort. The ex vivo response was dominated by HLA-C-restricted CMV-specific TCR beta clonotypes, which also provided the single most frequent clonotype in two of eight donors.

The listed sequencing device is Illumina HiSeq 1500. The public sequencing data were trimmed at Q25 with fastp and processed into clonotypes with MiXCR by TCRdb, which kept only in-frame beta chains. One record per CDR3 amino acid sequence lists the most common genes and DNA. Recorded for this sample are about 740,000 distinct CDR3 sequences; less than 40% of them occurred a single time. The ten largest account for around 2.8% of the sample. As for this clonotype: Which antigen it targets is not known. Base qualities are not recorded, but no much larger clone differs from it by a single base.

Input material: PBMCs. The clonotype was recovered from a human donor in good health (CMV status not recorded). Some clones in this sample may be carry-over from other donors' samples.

The sequenced DNA: TGTGCCATCATTACAGGCACTGAAGCTTTCTTT. Its translation is CAIITGTEAFF. This chain joins TRBV10-3 to TRBJ1-1; TRBD1 is a weak D gene call, 5 bases matching. From cysteine to phenylalanine, the CDR3 is 11 amino acids long. Only the CDR3 part of the read is kept: 33 bases, read in frame from the first base. The junction carries 7 bases between V and J, which are trimmed by 7 bases and 4 bases respectively. The germline V gene specifies ENHRY as CDR1 and SYGVKD as CDR2.